A single T cell receptor (beta chain) is shown here with its context. What it binds is unknown. Both 60 Vbeta primers and 13 Jbeta primers went into the PCR. Assay: immunoSEQ multiplex PCR; the TCRdb copy retains only in-frame clones and omits some. The repertoire consists of approximately 100,000 clones, with roughly 80% occurring once and the leading ten covering under 3.5%. The entry originates in a study of cytomegalovirus exposure and HLA in healthy donors. Overall study: As released early, the data held about 85 million unique TCRs from HLA-typed donors. Whole-study findings and limits: A later look showed TCR association rates differing by HLA locus, highest for DRB1 and lowest for HLA-C. An analysis that came later showed most CMV-associated TCR beta chains appearing HLA-restricted.

CDR1 and CDR2 (germline): LGHNA, YNFKEQ. V lost 4 bases and J lost 2, with 15 bases in between. This CDR3 has 16 amino acids. The chain carries TRBV4-2 and TRBJ1-3; no clear D gene. Sequencing input: PBMCs. This receptor was taken from a female donor in good health and CMV-seronegative. CDR3 sequence: CASSRRFRGAGNTIYF. In DNA form, the CDR3 reads TGTGCCAGCAGCCGACGGTTTCGGGGTGCTGGAAACACCATATATTTT.